This entry features one TCR beta chain sequence. Its specificity is unknown. The CDR3 consists of 14 residues. CDR1 LGHDT and CDR2 YNNKEL come from the germline V gene (reference sequence). These data belong to a study of CXCR3-negative and CXCR3-positive naive CD8 T cells. A CD45RO-CCR7+CD27+CD95- profile was what naive CD8+ T cells displayed. Study-wide points: For CXCR3-positive naive cells, TRB CDR3s were more hydrophobic than those of CXCR3-negative naive cells. Naive CXCR3-negative and CXCR3-positive cells had similar TRBV-TRBJ usage; memory differed.

Via 5' RACE with UMI labels, TRB cDNA libraries were prepared. TCRdb re-called the 5' RACE reads; one entry per CDR3 protein, DNA not given. The table lists tens of thousands of distinct CDR3 sequences. The receptor was derived from a human donor in good health. Some clones in this sample may be carry-over from other donors' samples. This chain connects TRBV3-1 to TRBJ1-3. The sequencing sample was made of naive CXCR3+ CD8+ T cells from blood. The subset: CD45RO-CCR7+CD27+CD95- naive CD8+ T cells expressing CXCR3 (TNR3+). CDR3: CASSQESTGNTIYF.